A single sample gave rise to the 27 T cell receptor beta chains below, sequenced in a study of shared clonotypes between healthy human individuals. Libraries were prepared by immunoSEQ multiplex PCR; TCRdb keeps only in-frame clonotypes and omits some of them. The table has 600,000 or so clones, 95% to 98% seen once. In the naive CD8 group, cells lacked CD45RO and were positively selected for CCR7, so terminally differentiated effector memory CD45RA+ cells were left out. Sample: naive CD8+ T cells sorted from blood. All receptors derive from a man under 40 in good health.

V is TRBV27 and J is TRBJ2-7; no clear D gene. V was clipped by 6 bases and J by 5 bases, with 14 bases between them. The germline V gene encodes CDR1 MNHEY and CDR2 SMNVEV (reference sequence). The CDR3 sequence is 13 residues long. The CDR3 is CASRFSNLDEQYF. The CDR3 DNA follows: TGTGCCAGCAGATTTAGTAACCTCGACGAGCAGTACTTC.

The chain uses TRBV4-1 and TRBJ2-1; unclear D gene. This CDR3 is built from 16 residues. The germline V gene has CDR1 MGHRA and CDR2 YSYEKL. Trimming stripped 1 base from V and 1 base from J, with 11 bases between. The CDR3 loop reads CASSQVMARSYNEQFF. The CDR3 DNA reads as TGCGCCAGCAGCCAAGTTATGGCGCGGTCCTACAATGAGCAGTTCTTC.

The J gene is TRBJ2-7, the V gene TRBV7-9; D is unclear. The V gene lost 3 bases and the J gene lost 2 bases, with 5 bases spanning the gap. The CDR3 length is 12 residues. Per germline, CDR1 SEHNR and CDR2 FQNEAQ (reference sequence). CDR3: CASSFLTYEQYF. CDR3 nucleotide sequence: TGTGCCAGCAGCTTTTTAACCTACGAGCAGTACTTC.

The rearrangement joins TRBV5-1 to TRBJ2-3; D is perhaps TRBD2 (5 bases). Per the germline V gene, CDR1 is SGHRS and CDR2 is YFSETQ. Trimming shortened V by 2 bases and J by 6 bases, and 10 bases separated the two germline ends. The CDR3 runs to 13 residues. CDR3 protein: CASSFGTGDTQYF. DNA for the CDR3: TGCGCCAGCAGCTTCGGAACGGGGGATACGCAGTATTTT.

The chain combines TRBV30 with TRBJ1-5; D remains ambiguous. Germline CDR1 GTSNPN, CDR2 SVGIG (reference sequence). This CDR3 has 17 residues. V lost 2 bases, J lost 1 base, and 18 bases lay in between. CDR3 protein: CAWSRGREVYSNQPQHF. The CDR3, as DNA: TGTGCCTGGAGTCGAGGGCGGGAGGTTTACAGCAATCAGCCCCAGCATTTT.

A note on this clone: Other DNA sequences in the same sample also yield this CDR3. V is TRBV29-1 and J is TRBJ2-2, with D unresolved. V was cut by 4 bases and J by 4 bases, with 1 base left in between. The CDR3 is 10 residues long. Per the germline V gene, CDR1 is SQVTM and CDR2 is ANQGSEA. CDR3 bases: TGCAGCGTTGGCACCGGGGAGCTGTTTTTT. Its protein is CSVGTGELFF.

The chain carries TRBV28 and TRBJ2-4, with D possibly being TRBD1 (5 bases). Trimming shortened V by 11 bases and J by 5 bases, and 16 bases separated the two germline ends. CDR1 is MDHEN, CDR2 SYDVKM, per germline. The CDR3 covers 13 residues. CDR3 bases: TGTGCCGGTCGACAGATACCCCAAAACATTCAGTACTTC. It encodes CAGRQIPQNIQYF. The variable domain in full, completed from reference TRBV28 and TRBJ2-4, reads DVKVTQSSRYLVKRTGEKVFLECVQDMDHENMFWYRQDPGLGLRLIYFSYDVKMKEKGDIPEGYSVSREKKERFSLILESASTNQTSMYLCAGRQIPQNIQYFGAGTRLSVL.

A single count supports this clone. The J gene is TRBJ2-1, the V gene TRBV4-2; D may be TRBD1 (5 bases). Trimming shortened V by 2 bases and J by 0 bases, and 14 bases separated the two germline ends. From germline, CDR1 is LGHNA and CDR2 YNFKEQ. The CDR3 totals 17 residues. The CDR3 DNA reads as TGTGCCAGCAGCCAATTTCAGGGCGGTAGCTCCTACAATGAGCAGTTCTTC. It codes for CASSQFQGGSSYNEQFF.

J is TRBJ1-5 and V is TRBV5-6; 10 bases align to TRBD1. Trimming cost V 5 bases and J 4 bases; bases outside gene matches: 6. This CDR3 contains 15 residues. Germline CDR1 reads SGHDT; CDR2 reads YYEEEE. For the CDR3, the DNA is TGTGCCAGCAGTCGGACAGGGGGGCCGAATCAGCCCCAGCATTTT. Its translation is CASSRTGGPNQPQHF.

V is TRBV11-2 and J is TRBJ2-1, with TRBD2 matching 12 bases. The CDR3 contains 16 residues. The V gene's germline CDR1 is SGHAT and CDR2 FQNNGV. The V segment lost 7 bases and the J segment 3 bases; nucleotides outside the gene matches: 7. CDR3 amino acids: CASTSGTSGFYNEQFF. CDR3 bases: TGTGCCAGCACCTCCGGGACTAGCGGGTTCTACAATGAGCAGTTCTTC.

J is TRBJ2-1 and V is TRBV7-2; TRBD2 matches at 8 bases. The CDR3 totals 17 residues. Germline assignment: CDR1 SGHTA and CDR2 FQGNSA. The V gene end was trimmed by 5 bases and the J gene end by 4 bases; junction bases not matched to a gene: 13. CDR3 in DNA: TGTGCCAGCAGCGGACTAACGGGAGGGCATACTTACAATGAGCAGTTCTTC. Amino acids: CASSGLTGGHTYNEQFF.

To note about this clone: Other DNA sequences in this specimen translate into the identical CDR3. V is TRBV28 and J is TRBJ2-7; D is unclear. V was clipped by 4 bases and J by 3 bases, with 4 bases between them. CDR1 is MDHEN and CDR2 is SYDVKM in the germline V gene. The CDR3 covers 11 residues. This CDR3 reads CASSSNYEQYF. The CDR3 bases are TGTGCCAGCAGTTCTAACTACGAGCAGTACTTC.

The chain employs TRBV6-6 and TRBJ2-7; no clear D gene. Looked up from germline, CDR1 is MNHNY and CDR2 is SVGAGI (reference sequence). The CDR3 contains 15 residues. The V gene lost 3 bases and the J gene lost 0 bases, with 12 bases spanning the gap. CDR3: CASSYLSLNSYEQYF. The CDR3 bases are TGTGCCAGCAGTTATCTAAGCTTAAACTCCTACGAGCAGTACTTC.

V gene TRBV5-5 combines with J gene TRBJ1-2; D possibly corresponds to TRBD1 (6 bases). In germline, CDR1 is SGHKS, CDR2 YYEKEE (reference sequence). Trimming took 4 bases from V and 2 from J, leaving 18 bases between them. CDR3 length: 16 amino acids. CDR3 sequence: CASSTRQVEGNYGYTF. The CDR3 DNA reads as TGTGCCAGCAGCACCCGACAGGTTGAGGGGAACTATGGCTACACCTTC.

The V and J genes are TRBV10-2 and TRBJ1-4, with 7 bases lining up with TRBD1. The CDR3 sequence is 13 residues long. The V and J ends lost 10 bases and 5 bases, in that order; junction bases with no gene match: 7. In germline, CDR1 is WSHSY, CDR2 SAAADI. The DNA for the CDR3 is TGCGCCACCCAGGGGGTACTCAATGAAAAACTGTTTTTT. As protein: CATQGVLNEKLFF.

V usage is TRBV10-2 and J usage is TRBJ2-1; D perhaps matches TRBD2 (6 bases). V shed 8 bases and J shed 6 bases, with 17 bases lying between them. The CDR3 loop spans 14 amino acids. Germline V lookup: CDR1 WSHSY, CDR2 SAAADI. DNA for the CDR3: TGCGCCAGCCTGGGCCTCCCCGGGAGCAATGAGCAGTTCTTC. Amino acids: CASLGLPGSNEQFF.

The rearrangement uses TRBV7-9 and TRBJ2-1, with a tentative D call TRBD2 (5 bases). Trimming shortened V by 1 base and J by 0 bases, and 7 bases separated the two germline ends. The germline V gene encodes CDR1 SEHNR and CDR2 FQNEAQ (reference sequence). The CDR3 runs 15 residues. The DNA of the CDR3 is TGTGCCAGCAGCTTAGTAGCGAGCTCCTACAATGAGCAGTTCTTC. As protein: CASSLVASSYNEQFF.

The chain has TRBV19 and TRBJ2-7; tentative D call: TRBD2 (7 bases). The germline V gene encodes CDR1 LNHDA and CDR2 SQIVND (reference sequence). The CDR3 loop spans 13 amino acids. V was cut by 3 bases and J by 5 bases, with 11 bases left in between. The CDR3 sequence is CASSMGGADEQYF. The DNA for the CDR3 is TGTGCCAGTAGTATGGGGGGGGCCGACGAGCAGTACTTC.

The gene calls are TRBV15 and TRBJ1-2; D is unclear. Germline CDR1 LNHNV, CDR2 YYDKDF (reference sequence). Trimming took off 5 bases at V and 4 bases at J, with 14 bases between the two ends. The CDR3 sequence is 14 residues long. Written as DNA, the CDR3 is TGTGCCACCAGCGGCGGTCTTGTGGGCTATGGCTACACCTTC. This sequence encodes CATSGGLVGYGYTF.

The CDR3: CASSLAGSSDTQYF. DNA for the CDR3: TGTGCCAGCAGCTTAGCCGGGAGCTCAGATACGCAGTATTTT. The chain is built from TRBV11-2 and TRBJ2-3; D possibly corresponds to TRBD2 (6 bases). Trimming cost V 1 base and J 4 bases, with 9 bases left between them. The CDR3 has 14 residues. Germline V gene lookup returns CDR1 SGHAT and CDR2 FQNNGV.

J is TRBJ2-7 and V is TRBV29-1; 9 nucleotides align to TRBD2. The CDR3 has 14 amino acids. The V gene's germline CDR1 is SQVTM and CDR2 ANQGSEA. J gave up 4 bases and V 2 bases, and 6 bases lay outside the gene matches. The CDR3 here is CSVEMASGEYEQYF. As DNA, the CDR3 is TGCAGCGTTGAAATGGCTAGCGGGGAGTACGAGCAGTACTTC.

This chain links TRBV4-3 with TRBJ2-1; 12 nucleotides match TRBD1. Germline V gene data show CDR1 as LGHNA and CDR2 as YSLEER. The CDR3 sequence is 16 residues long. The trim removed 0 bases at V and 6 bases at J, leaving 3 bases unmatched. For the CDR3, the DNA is TGCGCCAGCAGCCAAGAGGGACAGGGGGCCCTCAATGAGCAGTTCTTC. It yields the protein CASSQEGQGALNEQFF.

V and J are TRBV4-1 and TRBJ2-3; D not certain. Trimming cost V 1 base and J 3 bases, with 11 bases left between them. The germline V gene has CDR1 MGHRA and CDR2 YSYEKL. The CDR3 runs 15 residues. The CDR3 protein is CASSQANLGTDTQYF. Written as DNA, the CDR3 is TGCGCCAGCAGCCAAGCTAACCTAGGGACAGATACGCAGTATTTT.

Here the CDR3 reads CASSYYGTDYEQYF. The CDR3, as DNA: TGTGCCAGCAGTTACTACGGGACGGATTACGAGCAGTACTTC. The V and J genes are TRBV6-5 and TRBJ2-7, with D perhaps assigned TRBD1 or TRBD2 (5 bases each). Germline values: CDR1 MNHEY, CDR2 SVGAGI. This CDR3 has 14 residues. The V end was cut by 1 base, the J end by 4 bases, with 11 bases between.

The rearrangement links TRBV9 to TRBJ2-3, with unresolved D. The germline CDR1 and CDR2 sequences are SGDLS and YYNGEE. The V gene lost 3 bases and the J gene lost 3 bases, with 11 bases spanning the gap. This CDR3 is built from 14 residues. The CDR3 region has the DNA TGTGCCAGCAGCGGGTGGGATAGAACAGATACGCAGTATTTT. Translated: CASSGWDRTDTQYF.

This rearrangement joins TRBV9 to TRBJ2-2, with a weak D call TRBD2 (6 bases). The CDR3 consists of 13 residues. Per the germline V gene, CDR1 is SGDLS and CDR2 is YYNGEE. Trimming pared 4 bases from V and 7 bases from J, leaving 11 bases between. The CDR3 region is CASSPGGLGELFF. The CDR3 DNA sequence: TGTGCCAGCAGCCCCGGGGGACTCGGGGAGCTGTTTTTT.

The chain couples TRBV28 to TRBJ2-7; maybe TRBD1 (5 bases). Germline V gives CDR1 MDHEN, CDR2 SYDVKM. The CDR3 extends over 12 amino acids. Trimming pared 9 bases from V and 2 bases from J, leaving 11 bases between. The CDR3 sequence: CASTGVTYEQYF. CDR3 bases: TGTGCCAGTACAGGAGTAACCTACGAGCAGTACTTC.